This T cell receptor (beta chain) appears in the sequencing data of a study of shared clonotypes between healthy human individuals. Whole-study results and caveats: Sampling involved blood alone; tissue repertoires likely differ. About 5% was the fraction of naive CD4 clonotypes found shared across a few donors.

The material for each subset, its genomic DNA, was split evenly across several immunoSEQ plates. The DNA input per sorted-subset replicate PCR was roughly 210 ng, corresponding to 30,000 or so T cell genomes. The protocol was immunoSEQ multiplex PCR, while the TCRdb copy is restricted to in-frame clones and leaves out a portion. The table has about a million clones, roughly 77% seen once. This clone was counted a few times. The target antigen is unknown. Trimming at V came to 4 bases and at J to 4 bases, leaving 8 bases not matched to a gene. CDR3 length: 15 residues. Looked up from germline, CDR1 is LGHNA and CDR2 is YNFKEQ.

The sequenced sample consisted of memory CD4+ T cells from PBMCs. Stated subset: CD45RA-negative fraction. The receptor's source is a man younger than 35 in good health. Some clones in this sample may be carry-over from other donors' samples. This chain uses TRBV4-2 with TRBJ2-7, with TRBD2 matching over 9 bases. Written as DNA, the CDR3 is TGTGCCAGCAGCCGGCGGGGCGGGAGGGTATACGAGCAGTACTTC. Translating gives CASSRRGGRVYEQYF.